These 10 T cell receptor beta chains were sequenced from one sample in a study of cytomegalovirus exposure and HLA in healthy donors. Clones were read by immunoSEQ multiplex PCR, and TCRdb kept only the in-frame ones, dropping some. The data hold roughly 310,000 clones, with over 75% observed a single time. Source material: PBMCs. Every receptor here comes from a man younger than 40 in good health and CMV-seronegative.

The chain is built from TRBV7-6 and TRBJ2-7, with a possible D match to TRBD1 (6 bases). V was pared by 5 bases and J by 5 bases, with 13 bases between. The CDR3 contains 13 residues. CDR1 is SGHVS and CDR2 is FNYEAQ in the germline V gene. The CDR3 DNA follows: TGTGCCAGCAGCCCGACAGGTGTGGACGAGCAGTACTTC. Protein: CASSPTGVDEQYF.

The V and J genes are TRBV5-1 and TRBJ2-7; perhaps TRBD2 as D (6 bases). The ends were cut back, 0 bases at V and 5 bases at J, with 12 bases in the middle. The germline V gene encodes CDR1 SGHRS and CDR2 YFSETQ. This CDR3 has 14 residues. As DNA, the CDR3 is TGCGCCAGCAGCTTGGAGGTGGGGGGAAACGAGCAGTACTTC. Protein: CASSLEVGGNEQYF.

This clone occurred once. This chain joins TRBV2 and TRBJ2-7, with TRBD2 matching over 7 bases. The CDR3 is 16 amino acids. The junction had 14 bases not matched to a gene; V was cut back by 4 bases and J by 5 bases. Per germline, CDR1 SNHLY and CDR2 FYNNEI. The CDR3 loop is CASSARGGGPAHEQYF. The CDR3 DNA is TGTGCCAGCAGTGCCCGTGGGGGAGGGCCAGCCCACGAGCAGTACTTC. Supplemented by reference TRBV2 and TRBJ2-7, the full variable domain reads EPEVTQTPSHQVTQMGQEVILRCVPISNHLYFYWYRQILGQKVEFLVSFYNNEISEKSEIFDDQFSVERPDGSNFTLKIRSTKLEDSAMYFCASSARGGGPAHEQYFGPGTRLTVT.

The CDR3 region is CASSVTSGGMDTQYF. CDR3 DNA sequence: TGTGCCAGCAGTGTTACTAGCGGGGGCATGGATACGCAGTATTTT. The chain combines TRBV2 with TRBJ2-3, with TRBD2 matching 11 bases. The germline V gene encodes CDR1 SNHLY and CDR2 FYNNEI. Trimming at V came to 4 bases and at J to 6 bases, leaving 6 bases not matched to a gene. The CDR3 spans 15 residues.

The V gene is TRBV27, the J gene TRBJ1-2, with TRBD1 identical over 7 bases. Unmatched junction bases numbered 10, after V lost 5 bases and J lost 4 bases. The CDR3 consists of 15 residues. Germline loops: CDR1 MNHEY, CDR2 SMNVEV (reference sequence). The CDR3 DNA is TGTGCCAGCAGTCCACAGGGGAGGATGATCTATGGCTACACCTTC. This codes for CASSPQGRMIYGYTF.

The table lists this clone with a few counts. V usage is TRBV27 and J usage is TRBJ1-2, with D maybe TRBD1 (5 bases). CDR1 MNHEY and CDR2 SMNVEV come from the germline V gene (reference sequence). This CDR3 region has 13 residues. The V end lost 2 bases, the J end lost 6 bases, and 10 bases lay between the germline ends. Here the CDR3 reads CASSLNGGNGYTF. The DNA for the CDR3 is TGTGCCAGCAGTTTAAACGGGGGGAATGGCTACACCTTC.

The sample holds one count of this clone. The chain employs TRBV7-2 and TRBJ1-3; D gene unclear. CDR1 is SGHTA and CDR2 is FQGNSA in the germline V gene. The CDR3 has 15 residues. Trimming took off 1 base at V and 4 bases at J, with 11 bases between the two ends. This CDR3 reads CASSLGSGRGNTIYF. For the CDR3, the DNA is TGTGCCAGCAGCTTAGGAAGCGGAAGGGGAAACACCATATATTTT. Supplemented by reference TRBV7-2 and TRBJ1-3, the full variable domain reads GAGVSQSPSNKVTEKGKDVELRCDPISGHTALYWYRQSLGQGLEFLIYFQGNSAPDKSGLPSDRFSAERTGGSVSTLTIQRTQQEDSAVYLCASSLGSGRGNTIYFGEGSWLTVV.

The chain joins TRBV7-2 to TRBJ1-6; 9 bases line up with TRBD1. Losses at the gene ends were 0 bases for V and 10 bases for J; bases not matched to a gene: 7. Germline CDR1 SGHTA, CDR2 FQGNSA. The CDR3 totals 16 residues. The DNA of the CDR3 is TGTGCCAGCAGCTTAGCCGGGACAGGGCTTAGGTCACCCCTCCACTTT. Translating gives CASSLAGTGLRSPLHF.

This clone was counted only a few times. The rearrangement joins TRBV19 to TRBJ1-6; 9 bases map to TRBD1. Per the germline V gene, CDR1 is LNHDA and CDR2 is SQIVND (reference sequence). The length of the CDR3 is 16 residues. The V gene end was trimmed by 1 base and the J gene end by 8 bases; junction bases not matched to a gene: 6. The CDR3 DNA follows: TGTGCCAGTAGTATAGTGTCCGGGACAGGGCATTCACCCCTCCACTTT. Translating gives CASSIVSGTGHSPLHF.

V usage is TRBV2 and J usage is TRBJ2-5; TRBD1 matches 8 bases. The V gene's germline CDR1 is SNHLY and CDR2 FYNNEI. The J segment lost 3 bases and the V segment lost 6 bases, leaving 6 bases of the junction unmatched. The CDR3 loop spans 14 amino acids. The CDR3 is CASRALDREETQYF. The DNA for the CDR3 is TGTGCCAGCAGGGCATTGGACAGGGAAGAGACCCAGTACTTC.